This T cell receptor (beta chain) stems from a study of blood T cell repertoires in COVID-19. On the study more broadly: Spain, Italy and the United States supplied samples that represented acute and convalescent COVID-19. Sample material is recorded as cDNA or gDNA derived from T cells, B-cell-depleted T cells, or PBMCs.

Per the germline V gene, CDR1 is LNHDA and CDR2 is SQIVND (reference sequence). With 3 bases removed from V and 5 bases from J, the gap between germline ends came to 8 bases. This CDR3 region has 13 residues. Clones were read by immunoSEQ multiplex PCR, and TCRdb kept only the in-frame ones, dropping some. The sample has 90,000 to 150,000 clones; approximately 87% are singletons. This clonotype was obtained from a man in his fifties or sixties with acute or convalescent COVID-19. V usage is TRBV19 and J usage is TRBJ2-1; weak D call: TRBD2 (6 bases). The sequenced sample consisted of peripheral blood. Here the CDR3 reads CASSMGGDNEQFF. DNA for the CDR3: TGTGCCAGTAGTATGGGGGGTGACAATGAGCAGTTCTTC.